This T cell receptor (beta chain) was captured in a study of T cell responses to AZD1222 COVID-19 vaccine. Germline-derived CDR1 and CDR2 are SNHLY and FYNNEI. Trimming took off 4 bases at V and 2 bases at J, with 9 bases between the two ends. The CDR3 runs 13 residues. The assay was immunoSEQ multiplex PCR, and TCRdb's table has in-frame clones only and misses some. The sample has about 73,000 clones, about nine tenths seen once. This receptor was identified in an adult in good health. Here the sequenced sample was peripheral blood, taken on day 0 of AZD1222 vaccination. The genes are TRBV2 and TRBJ2-7; tentatively, D is TRBD2 (5 bases). CDR3 nucleotides: TGTGCCAGCAGTGGCGAGAGGGCCTACGAGCAGTACTTC. Amino acid sequence: CASSGERAYEQYF. The variable domain in full, completed from reference TRBV2 and TRBJ2-7, reads EPEVTQTPSHQVTQMGQEVILRCVPISNHLYFYWYRQILGQKVEFLVSFYNNEISEKSEIFDDQFSVERPDGSNFTLKIRSTKLEDSAMYFCASSGERAYEQYFGPGTRLTVT.